One and the same sample provided the 31 T cell receptor beta chains below, sequenced in a study of CD8+CD57+ T cells in acquired aplastic anemia. Genomic DNA, the template, was used for profiling of the TCR beta VDJ and CDR3. TCRdb reanalysed the reads using MiXCR and keeps one entry per CDR3 protein. This table has hundreds of thousands of distinct CDR3 sequences, approximately 80% appearing once. In patients chosen for sequencing, flow cytometry had shown CD8+CD57+ cell expansion. The sequenced sample was sorted CD4+, CD8+, or CD8+CD57+ T cells (not recorded which) from PBMCs. These receptors were taken from a human donor with aplastic anemia.

The chain has TRBV7-9 and TRBJ2-2; D is undetermined. CDR1 and CDR2 (germline): SEHNR, FQNEAQ (reference sequence). Trimming took 0 bases from V and 9 from J, leaving 14 bases between them. The CDR3 is 15 residues long. In DNA, the CDR3 is TGTGCCAGCAGCTTAGCGGTGGACGGAGCGAGGGAGCTGTTTTTT. Its translation is CASSLAVDGARELFF.

The genes are TRBV29-1 and TRBJ1-1; D is perhaps TRBD1 (5 bases). Trimming stripped 0 bases from V and 5 bases from J, with 13 bases between. Germline V gives CDR1 SQVTM, CDR2 ANQGSEA. CDR3 length: 14 amino acids. The CDR3 coding sequence is TGCAGCGTTGAAGACAGGGAGGGATGGACTGAAGCTTTCTTT. This gives the protein CSVEDREGWTEAFF.

The chain carries TRBV5-4 and TRBJ2-5, with D unresolved. The CDR3 is 13 residues long. Trimming cost V 2 bases and J 4 bases, with 9 bases left between them. Germline V gene lookup returns CDR1 SGHNT and CDR2 YYREEE (reference sequence). CDR3: CASSFNWGETQYF. CDR3 nucleotides: TGTGCCAGCAGCTTTAACTGGGGAGAGACCCAGTACTTC.

The chain employs TRBV9 and TRBJ2-3; D call uncertain. Trimming took 4 bases from V and 14 from J, leaving 20 bases between them. The germline gives CDR1 SGDLS, CDR2 YYNGEE. This CDR3 spans 13 amino acids. The CDR3 is CASSYAGAMSRYF. DNA of the CDR3: TGTGCCAGCAGCTACGCTGGCGCAATGAGCAGGTATTTT.

Points on this clonotype: The junction and the germline gene differ at one end; a read error may be behind it. This chain joins TRBV24-1 and TRBJ1-1, with D tentatively TRBD1 (6 bases). CDR3 size: 13 residues. From germline, CDR1 is KGHDR and CDR2 SFDVKD. The CDR3 DNA reads as TGTGCCACCTTGGCAGGGGACACCGGGGAAGTTTTCTTT. Amino acids: CATLAGDTGEVFF.

This chain links TRBV7-2 with TRBJ1-6; D not resolved. V shed 3 bases and J shed 14 bases, with 23 bases lying between them. Germline CDR1 is SGHTA and CDR2 is FQGNSA. The CDR3 contains 16 residues. The CDR3 DNA reads as TGTGCCAGCAGCTTGGGTGAGGGCGGCTATAATTTATCCCTCCACTTT. The encoded protein is CASSLGEGGYNLSLHF.

As concerns this clonotype: A read error may account for a junction end that differs from germline. This chain uses TRBV7-9 with TRBJ2-5; D is ambiguous. The germline gives CDR1 SEHNR, CDR2 FQNEAQ (reference sequence). There are 14 residues in the CDR3. This CDR3 reads CASSIVPGQVTHGF. CDR3 DNA sequence: TGTGCCAGCAGCATAGTACCCGGCCAAGTGACCCATGGATTC. The variable domain in full, with the rest retrieved from reference TRBV7-9 and TRBJ2-5, is DTGVSQNPRHKITKRGQNVTFRCDPISEHNRLYWYRQTLGQGPEFLTYFQNEAQLEKSRLLSDRFSAERPKGSFSTLEIQRTEQGDSAMYLCASSIVPGQVTHGFGPGTRLLVL.

This chain joins TRBV7-2 and TRBJ1-6, with D possibly being TRBD1 (5 bases). The CDR3 loop spans 14 amino acids. Germline V gene lookup returns CDR1 SGHTA and CDR2 FQGNSA. Trimming left V 5 bases short and J 17 bases short, with 22 bases between. Here the CDR3 DNA reads TGTGCCAGCAGCCCCCTAGGGGAGGGTTGGACCGTCCACTTT. Translated: CASSPLGEGWTVHF.

On this clonotype itself: One junction end does not reproduce the germline sequence, and a read error may be involved. The chain joins TRBV7-6 to TRBJ1-5; D possibly corresponds to TRBD1 (5 bases). In germline, CDR1 is SGHVS, CDR2 FNYEAQ. CDR3 length: 14 amino acids. The CDR3 DNA follows: TGTGCCAGCAGCTTAGCCGGGACGACTCAAGCTTTCCTTTTT. Residues: CASSLAGTTQAFLF. Together with reference TRBV7-6 and TRBJ1-5, the CDR3 gives the full variable domain: GAGVSQSPRYKVTKRGQDVALRCDPISGHVSLYWYRQALGQGPEFLTYFNYEAQQDKSGLPNDRFSAERPEGSISTLTIQRTEQRDSAMYRCASSLAGTTQAFLFGDGTRLSIL.

For this clonotype: The conserved final phenylalanine or tryptophan is absent from the CDR3, which likely points to a read error. It is unclear where the CDR3 begins or ends on the DNA, so no DNA is shown, and the CDR3 is as TCRdb lists it. The chain uses TRBV2 and TRBJ1-4; TRBD1 is the table's D call and was not checked against the DNA. Germline values: CDR1 SNHLY, CDR2 FYNNEI. The CDR3 is 15 amino acids long, termini counted. The CDR3 reads CASGDAVATTQNFVL.

The rearrangement joins TRBV7-8 to TRBJ2-5; D is tentatively TRBD1 or TRBD2 (6 bases each). The V and J ends lost 0 bases and 14 bases respectively, with 22 bases between them. In germline, CDR1 is SGHVS, CDR2 FQNEAQ. This CDR3 has 15 residues. CDR3 in DNA: TGTGCCAGCAGCTTAGCGGGCGGGACAAAAGCGCAGTATTACTTC. This gives the protein CASSLAGGTKAQYYF.

To note about this clonotype: Sequence at one end of the junction differs from germline and may be a read error. This rearrangement joins TRBV15 to TRBJ1-2; D perhaps matches TRBD1 (5 bases). Germline V gene data show CDR1 as LNHNV and CDR2 as YYDKDF (reference sequence). The CDR3 length is 13 residues. The CDR3 sequence: CASSIQAAETYYF. CDR3 DNA sequence: TGTGCCAGCAGCATACAGGCGGCGGAGACCTACTACTTC.

About this clonotype: No conserved phenylalanine or tryptophan is present at the end of the CDR3, so a read error is the likely explanation. The DNA is omitted, as the CDR3 cannot be located on it reliably, and the CDR3 follows TCRdb's listing. The chain carries TRBV7-8 and TRBJ2-3; TRBD2 is the table's D call and was not checked against the DNA. Ends included, the CDR3 has 13 residues. Germline CDR1 is SGHVS and CDR2 is FQNEAQ. The chain's CDR3 is CASSLAGGADPYY.

On this clonotype itself: The germline gene is not matched at one end of the junction; a read error may be the cause. This sequence joins TRBV7-2 and TRBJ2-3, with 7 bases lining up with TRBD2. CDR1 and CDR2 from the germline V gene are SGHTA and FQGNSA. This CDR3 comprises 14 residues. The CDR3 nucleotides read TGTGCCAGCAGCTCTACGGGAGGTCCCGAAACGACGGATTTT. Translating gives CASSSTGGPETTDF.

The chain has TRBV2 and TRBJ2-1, with D possibly matching TRBD2 (7 bases). Between the trimmed V and J ends, which lost 5 bases and 11 bases, there was a span of 25 bases. Germline V lookup: CDR1 SNHLY, CDR2 FYNNEI. CDR3 length: 16 residues. CDR3 DNA: TGTGCCAGCAGTCCCCTGACGGGGGGCAACTACCCCCAGCAGTTCTTC. Protein product: CASSPLTGGNYPQQFF.

This clonotype was counted a single time. The V gene is TRBV7-2, the J gene TRBJ1-6; tentatively, D is TRBD1 (6 bases). The CDR3 extends over 14 amino acids. V shed 5 bases and J shed 10 bases, with 15 bases lying between them. Germline V CDR1 and CDR2: SGHTA, FQGNSA. CDR3 in DNA: TGTGCCAGCAGCCTGGACAGCGTGGACTCACCCCTCCACTTT. Protein: CASSLDSVDSPLHF.

This rearrangement joins TRBV7-9 to TRBJ2-7; D is unresolved. Germline CDR1 and CDR2: SEHNR and FQNEAQ (reference sequence). The ends were cut back, 3 bases at V and 3 bases at J, with 24 bases in the middle. CDR3 length: 18 amino acids. CDR3 DNA sequence: TGTGCCAGCAGCTTGAGTTCCGATAATTCACCCCTTTACTACGAGCAGTACGTC. Its translation is CASSLSSDNSPLYYEQYV.

This sequence joins TRBV7-9 and TRBJ2-1; TRBD2 aligns across 11 bases. Germline V gene lookup returns CDR1 SEHNR and CDR2 FQNEAQ (reference sequence). The CDR3 spans 16 residues. After removal of 5 bases from V and 14 bases from J, the junction contained 17 bases not matched to a gene. The CDR3 region has the DNA TGTGCCAGCAGCCGGTTGGATAGCGGGGGGGGGGGTGTGAAGTTCTTC. Amino acids: CASSRLDSGGGGVKFF.

This chain connects TRBV11-2 to TRBJ2-1, with 8 bases lining up with TRBD2. The CDR3 is 17 amino acids. Germline CDR1 reads SGHAT; CDR2 reads FQNNGV. With V trimmed by 4 bases and J by 7 bases, 15 bases remained unmatched. CDR3 residues: CASSSRPVRGDSNEQFF. For the CDR3, the DNA is TGTGCCAGCAGCTCAAGACCGGTGCGGGGGGATAGTAATGAGCAGTTCTTC.

A note on this clonotype: One end of the junction does not line up with germline, which may come from a read error. V gene TRBV24-1 combines with J gene TRBJ2-1; weak D call: TRBD1 (6 bases). Per germline, CDR1 KGHDR and CDR2 SFDVKD. The CDR3 extends over 13 amino acids. CDR3 in DNA: TGTGCCACCTGCGCAGGGGTTACGGGTGGACAGTTCTTT. Amino acids: CATCAGVTGGQFF.

In the case of this clonotype: It is likely a read error, because the conserved phenylalanine at the end of the CDR3 is missing. The DNA is left out, because the CDR3 cannot be placed on it with certainty; the CDR3 is given as TCRdb lists it. The CDR3: CASSGGGTHEQVFGP. The V and J genes are TRBV2 and TRBJ2-6; the table calls TRBD1, which could not be checked here. Per germline, CDR1 SNHLY and CDR2 FYNNEI. 15 amino acids form the CDR3, both terminal residues included.

The J gene is TRBJ2-3, the V gene TRBV7-9; possible D gene TRBD1, 6 bases. Trimming removed 0 bases from V and 7 bases from J, with 11 bases in between. CDR3 length: 14 amino acids. Germline CDR1 SEHNR, CDR2 FQNEAQ (reference sequence). In nucleotides, the CDR3 is TGTGCCAGCAGCTTAGCGGCAGGGGAGCATACGCAGTATTTT. It translates to CASSLAAGEHTQYF.

A remark on this clonotype: This likely comes from a read error, as the CDR3 has no conserved phenylalanine or tryptophan at its end. Because the CDR3's place on the DNA is in doubt, the DNA is left out and the CDR3 is given as listed by TCRdb. The rearrangement uses TRBV2 and TRBJ1-2; the D segment call TRBD1 is taken from the table without a DNA check. In germline, CDR1 is SNHLY, CDR2 FYNNEI. With termini counted, the CDR3 has 15 amino acids. CDR3: CASSPDSSADAGFGY.

The rearrangement uses TRBV7-2 and TRBJ2-4; D is perhaps TRBD2 (5 bases). The germline V gene encodes CDR1 SGHTA and CDR2 FQGNSA. The CDR3 sequence is 13 residues long. Trimming pared 3 bases from V and 16 bases from J, leaving 19 bases between. CDR3 sequence: CASSFREGATYYF. The CDR3 DNA reads TGTGCCAGCAGCTTCCGAGAGGGAGCGACCTACTACTTC.

A single count supports this clonotype. The chain couples TRBV20-1 to TRBJ1-6; D possibly corresponds to TRBD1 (5 bases). Germline CDR1 and CDR2: DFQATT and SNEGSKA (reference sequence). CDR3 size: 15 residues. Trimming stripped 0 bases from V and 5 bases from J, with 11 bases between. DNA of the CDR3: TGCAGTGCTAGAGAGACAGTAAGGAATAATTCACCCCTCCACTTT. It codes for CSARETVRNNSPLHF.

The chain is built from TRBV19 and TRBJ2-7; 7 bases match TRBD1. There are 16 residues in the CDR3. CDR1 is LNHDA and CDR2 is SQIVND in the germline V gene (reference sequence). Trimming removed 9 bases from V and 12 bases from J; junction bases left unmatched: 26. In DNA form, the CDR3 reads TGTGCCAGCAGGACACCTGGACAGGCGAACCTGGCCGAGTTGTACGTC. As protein: CASRTPGQANLAELYV.

V is TRBV19 and J is TRBJ2-1; TRBD2 aligns across 14 bases. Germline CDR1 and CDR2: LNHDA and SQIVND (reference sequence). The CDR3 extends over 15 amino acids. CDR3 in DNA: TGTGGCAGCAGAGACGGGACTAGCGGGGGCAATGAGCAGTTCTTC. Its protein product is CGSRDGTSGGNEQFF.

J is TRBJ2-3 and V is TRBV5-1; no firm D call. Germline V gene lookup returns CDR1 SGHRS and CDR2 YFSETQ. V was trimmed by 0 bases and J by 2 bases, leaving 7 bases between them. CDR3 length: 14 residues. This CDR3 reads CASSLGQNTDTQYF. CDR3 in DNA: TGCGCCAGCAGCTTGGGTCAGAACACAGATACGCAGTATTTT.

As concerns this clonotype: An end of the junction differs from the germline gene, which may be a read error. The genes are TRBV7-6 and TRBJ2-5; D is ambiguous. The CDR3 consists of 14 residues. In germline, CDR1 is SGHVS, CDR2 FNYEAQ. The CDR3 sequence is CASSLGAERAADNF. DNA of the CDR3: TGTGCCAGCAGCTTAGGCGCAGAGCGCGCCGCAGATAACTTC.

Comment on this clonotype: Since the CDR3 does not end with the conserved phenylalanine or tryptophan, this likely comes from a read error. It is unclear where the CDR3 begins or ends on the DNA, so no DNA is shown, and the CDR3 is as TCRdb lists it. The chain uses TRBV7-8 and TRBJ2-3; the table's D call, TRBD2, was not checked against the DNA. The CDR3 comprises 13 residues, both ends counted. The germline V gene has CDR1 SGHVS and CDR2 FQNEAQ. The CDR3 is CASSLGGGDTTHY.

The sample holds many counts of this clonotype. This may stem from a read error, because a much larger clone lies one nucleotide away. This rearrangement joins TRBV6-6 to TRBJ1-2; TRBD1 might be the D (5 bases). CDR3 size: 13 residues. Germline CDR1 is MNHNY and CDR2 is SVGAGI (reference sequence). Trimming pared 5 bases from V and 12 bases from J, leaving 19 bases between. The CDR3 protein is CASSDEGPSGHTF. The DNA of the CDR3 is TGTGCCAGCAGTGACGAGGGACCGTCAGGCCACACCTTC.